This T cell receptor (beta chain) appears in the sequencing data of a study of cytomegalovirus exposure and HLA in healthy donors. Germline assignment: CDR1 SGHAT and CDR2 FQNNGV. The V end was cut by 1 base, the J end by 2 bases, with 7 bases between. This CDR3 region has 14 residues. Vbeta (60) and Jbeta (13) primers were used in the PCR. The data were produced by immunoSEQ multiplex PCR, yet TCRdb's version contains in-frame clones alone and is incomplete. The sample has about 130,000 clones; around three quarters are singletons. Sequencing was carried out using PBMCs. The receptor was derived from a female donor in good health and CMV-seronegative. J is TRBJ2-3 and V is TRBV11-2; no clear D gene. This chain's CDR3 is CASSLGGTTDTQYF. The CDR3 nucleotides read TGTGCCAGCAGCTTAGGAGGTACCACAGATACGCAGTATTTT.